A selection of T cell receptor beta chains follows, all from one sample in a study of T cell repertoires in cytomegalovirus infection. Their recognized antigens are unknown. One entry per CDR3 protein, called by TCRdb with MiXCR from the reads. The sample lists approximately 770,000 distinct CDR3 sequences, just under 30% occurring once. Material: cultured CD8+ T cells from PBMCs, obtained from culture after CMV antigen stimulation. The receptors were gathered from a human donor in good health (CMV status not recorded). Some clones in this sample may be carry-over from other donors' samples. Each CDR3 is given with its conserved first and last residue. The D gene is left open where the match is weak. Expanded clones get a size class; other rows say once, few or many, or leave the size out.

size | D | J | V | CDR3 | DNA
few | . | TRBJ2-1 | TRBV7-2 | CASSLGWANEQFF | TGTGCCAGCAGCTTAGGGTGGGCAAATGAGCAGTTCTTC
many | . | TRBJ2-1 | TRBV7-2 | CASSPIGANNEQFF | TGTGCCAGCAGCCCCATCGGCGCGAACAATGAGCAGTTCTTC
few | . | TRBJ2-3 | TRBV3-1 | CASSARGPHTDTQYF | TGTGCCAGCAGCGCGCGCGGGCCACACACAGATACGCAGTATTTT
. | TRBD1 | TRBJ1-6 | TRBV2 | CATIGQVEPLHF | TGTGCCACCATCGGACAGGTTGAACCCCTCCACTTT
many | . | TRBJ1-5 | TRBV7-6 | CASSPSGGLGQPQHF | TGTGCCAGCAGCCCAAGCGGTGGTCTAGGGCAGCCCCAGCATTTT
many | . | TRBJ2-2 | TRBV7-8 | CASSLLFLAGELFF | TGTGCCAGCAGCTTACTGTTTCTGGCCGGGGAGCTGTTTTTT
. | . | TRBJ1-6 | TRBV19 | CASSMEGRGSRPGNSPLHF | TGTGCCAGTAGTATGGAAGGCAGGGGTTCCCGCCCGGGGAATTCACCCCTCCACTTT
. | . | TRBJ2-3 | TRBV15 | CATSKGTTSTDTQYF | TGTGCCACCAGCAAAGGGACAACCAGCACAGATACGCAGTATTTT
few | . | TRBJ2-5 | TRBV4-2 | CASTLNRGGLETQYF | TGTGCCAGCACTCTGAACAGGGGGGGGCTAGAGACCCAGTACTTC
once | TRBD1 | TRBJ1-1 | TRBV4-1 | CASSPDRVVPEAFF | TGCGCCAGCAGCCCTGACAGGGTTGTGCCTGAAGCTTTCTTT
few | TRBD2 | TRBJ2-3 | TRBV7-6 | CASSLARRGGEWNTQYF | TGTGCCAGCAGCTTAGCGCGACGCGGGGGAGAGTGGAATACGCAGTATTTT
once | TRBD1 | TRBJ1-5 | TRBV19 | CASTIQGVVQPQHF | TGTGCCAGTACCATACAGGGGGTCGTTCAGCCCCAGCATTTT
. | TRBD1 | TRBJ2-7 | TRBV2 | CASDLGTGTYEQYF | TGTGCCAGCGACCTCGGGACAGGGACCTACGAGCAGTACTTC
few | . | TRBJ2-2 | TRBV11-2 | CASSFSAENTGELFF | TGTGCCAGCAGCTTTTCCGCAGAGAACACCGGGGAGCTGTTTTTT
. | . | TRBJ1-2 | TRBV6-8 | CASGYSGAGRGGYTF | TGTGCCAGCGGTTACTCGGGTGCTGGACGAGGAGGCTACACCTTC
. | . | TRBJ2-7 | TRBV12-3/TRBV12-4 | CASSTDMGPAYEQYF | TGTGCCAGCAGTACGGACATGGGACCAGCCTACGAGCAGTACTTC